Below, one TCR beta chain is given with its context. By its share of the sample, this clone is medium-sized (0.01 to 0.1%). It has no known antigen specificity. The record has no base qualities; no much larger clone is one base away. None of the patients had been given any treatment before thyroid surgery. Patient clinical samples collected from about 2011 to 2019 were retrospectively analysed using T-cell receptor beta sequencing. The sample belongs to a study of metastatic and nonmetastatic thyroid tumors (TCRdb year 2020). General notes on the study: Repertoires were compared across peripheral blood and tumor or nodule tissue samples from malignant and benign thyroid patients. What the research found in general, with its limitations: In both blood and tumor samples, malignant tumors were reported to have significantly higher TCR beta diversity than benign nodules.

Preparation of the library involved PCR. Sequenced on an Illumina HiSeq 4000. High-throughput sequencing was used to profile the TCR beta-chain CDR3 region of each patient. In the source study's methods: CDR3 differences across clinicopathological groups were used to build a classifier for discriminating distant-metastatic papillary thyroid cancer patients. The Shannon index was used to measure repertoire diversity, and the Morisita-Horn index was used to measure how similar tumor and blood repertoires were. TCRdb applied fastp at Q25 and MiXCR to the public reads, then kept only in-frame beta chains. In this record, the V and J calls reflect TCRdb's handling and not the investigators' own analysis. The sample table lists about 16,000 clones, about 32% of them with a count of one. The ten largest clones add up to roughly 7% of the sample. V drops 4 bases and J drops 3 bases, leaving 10 bases in between. The germline V gene specifies SGHRS as CDR1 and YFSETQ as CDR2. From the cysteine through the phenylalanine, the CDR3 covers 13 amino acids. Kept here is only the CDR3 DNA, which spans 39 bases and is read in frame from base 1.

This sequence uses TRBV5-1 and TRBJ1-2; the D region possibly corresponds to TRBD1 (5 bases align). The source of this sequence is a female donor with papillary thyroid cancer or a benign thyroid nodule (not recorded which). Some clones in this sample may be carry-over from other donors' samples. The sequenced material came from tumor tissue. The DNA reads TGCGCCAGCAGCGAGGACACTGACTATGGCTACACCTTC. Its protein product is CASSEDTDYGYTF.